The clone carrying this T cell receptor beta chain appeared a few times. Its antigen is still unknown. A sample-barcoded 5' primer and a J-beta primer mix were used in a second PCR of roughly 6 to 11 cycles. A single record per CDR3 protein comes from TCRdb applying MiXCR to the 5' RACE reads. Among over a million distinct CDR3 sequences, about 45% were seen once, and the ten largest hold 4%. This record comes from a study of blood T cells in healthy people across ages. Study outcomes and limitations: Older individuals had lower TCR beta diversity per million T cells (the decline was roughly linear).

Germline loops: CDR1 SQVTM, CDR2 ANQGSEA. CDR3 size: 14 residues. This clonotype was sampled from a woman aged 18 to 35 in good health. The V gene is TRBV29-1, the J gene TRBJ2-7; 8 bases line up with TRBD1. The J call could be wrong; TRBJ2-5 is a better fit for the DNA end. Source material: blood. The CDR3 coding sequence is TGCAGCGCCGGGGTGGACAGGGACGGAGAGACCCAGTACTTC. It is translated as CSAGVDRDGETQYF.